One TCR beta chain is described in this entry. These data are taken from a study of identical twins. V lost 2 bases, J lost 5 bases, and 14 bases lay in between. The germline CDR1 and CDR2 sequences are SEHNR and FQNEAQ (reference sequence). The CDR3 covers 15 residues. TCRdb reanalysed the 5' RACE reads using MiXCR and keeps one entry per CDR3 protein. The profile covers about 520,000 distinct CDR3 sequences, with under 25% appearing a single time and around 1% taken by the ten largest. The sample also formed part of further work on T cells expressing NK-cell markers.

The TCR sequence derives from a woman aged 18-35 years in good health. The gene calls are TRBV7-9 and TRBJ2-3; D may be TRBD1 (6 bases). Specimen: CD4+ T cells sorted from blood. The CDR3 here is CASSLWSGAGDTQYF. In nucleotides, the CDR3 is TGTGCCAGCAGCTTATGGTCAGGGGCCGGAGATACGCAGTATTTT.